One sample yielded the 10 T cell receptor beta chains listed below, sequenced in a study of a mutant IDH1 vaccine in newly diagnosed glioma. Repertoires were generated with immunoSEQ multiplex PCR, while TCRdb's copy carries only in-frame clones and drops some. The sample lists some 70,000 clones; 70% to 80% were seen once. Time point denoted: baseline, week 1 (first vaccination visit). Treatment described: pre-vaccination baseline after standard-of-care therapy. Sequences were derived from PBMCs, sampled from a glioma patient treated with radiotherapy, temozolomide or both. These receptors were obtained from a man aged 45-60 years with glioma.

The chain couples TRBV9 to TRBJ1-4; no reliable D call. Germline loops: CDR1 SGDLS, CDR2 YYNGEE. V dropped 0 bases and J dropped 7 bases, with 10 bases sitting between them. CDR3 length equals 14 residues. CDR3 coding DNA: TGTGCCAGCAGCGTAGCGGGGTCGCGTGAAAAACTGTTTTTT. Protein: CASSVAGSREKLFF. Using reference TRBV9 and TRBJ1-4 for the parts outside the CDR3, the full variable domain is DSGVTQTPKHLITATGQRVTLRCSPRSGDLSVYWYQQSLDQGLQFLIQYYNGEERAKGNILERFSAQQFPDLHSELNLSSLELGDSALYFCASSVAGSREKLFFGSGTQLSVL.

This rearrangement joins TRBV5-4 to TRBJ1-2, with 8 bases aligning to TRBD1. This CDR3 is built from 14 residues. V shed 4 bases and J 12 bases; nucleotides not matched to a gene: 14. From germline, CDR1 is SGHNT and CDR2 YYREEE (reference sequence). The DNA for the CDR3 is TGTGCCAGCAGCCAACCGGGACAGGCCTCTCGGGACACCTTC. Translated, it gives CASSQPGQASRDTF.

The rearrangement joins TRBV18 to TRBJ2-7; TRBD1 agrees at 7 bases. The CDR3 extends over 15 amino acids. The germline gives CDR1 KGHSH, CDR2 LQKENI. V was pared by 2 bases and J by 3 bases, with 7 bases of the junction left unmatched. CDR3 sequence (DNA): TGTGCCAGCTCACCAAACACAGGGGAAGACTACGAGCAGTACTTC. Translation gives CASSPNTGEDYEQYF.

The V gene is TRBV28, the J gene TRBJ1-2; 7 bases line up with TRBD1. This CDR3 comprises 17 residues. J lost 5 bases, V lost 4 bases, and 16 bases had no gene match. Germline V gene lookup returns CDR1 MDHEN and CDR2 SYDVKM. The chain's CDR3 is CASSSLLPGQRTYGYTF. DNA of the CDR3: TGTGCCAGCAGTTCCCTTCTCCCGGGACAGCGAACATATGGCTACACCTTC.

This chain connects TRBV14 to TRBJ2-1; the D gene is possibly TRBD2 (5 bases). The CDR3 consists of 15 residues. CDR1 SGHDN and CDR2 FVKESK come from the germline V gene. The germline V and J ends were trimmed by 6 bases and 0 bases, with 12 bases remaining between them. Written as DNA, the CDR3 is TGTGCCAGCAGTCTGGTAGGGAGCTCCTACAATGAGCAGTTCTTC. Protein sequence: CASSLVGSSYNEQFF.

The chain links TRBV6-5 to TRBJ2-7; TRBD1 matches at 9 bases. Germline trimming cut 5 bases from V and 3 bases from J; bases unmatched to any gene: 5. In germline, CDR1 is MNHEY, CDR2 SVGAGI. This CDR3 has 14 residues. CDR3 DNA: TGTGCCAGCAGTCCGGGACAGGGAAGCTACGAGCAGTACTTC. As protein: CASSPGQGSYEQYF.

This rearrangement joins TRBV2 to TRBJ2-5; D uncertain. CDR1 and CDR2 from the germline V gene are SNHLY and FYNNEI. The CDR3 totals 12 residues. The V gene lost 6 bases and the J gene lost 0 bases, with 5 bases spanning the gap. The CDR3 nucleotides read TGTGCCAGCAGCAGTAACCAAGAGACCCAGTACTTC. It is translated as CASSSNQETQYF.

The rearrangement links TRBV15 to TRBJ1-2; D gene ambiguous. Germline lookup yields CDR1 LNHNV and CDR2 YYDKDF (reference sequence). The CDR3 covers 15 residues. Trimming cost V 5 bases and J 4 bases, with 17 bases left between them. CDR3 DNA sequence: TGTGCCACCAGCGCCTCTATCGCCGAGGGCTATGGCTACACCTTC. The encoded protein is CATSASIAEGYGYTF.

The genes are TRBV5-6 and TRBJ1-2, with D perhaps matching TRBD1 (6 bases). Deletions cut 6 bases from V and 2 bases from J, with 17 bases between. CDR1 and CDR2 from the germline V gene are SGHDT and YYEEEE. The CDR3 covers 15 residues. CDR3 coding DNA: TGTGCCAGCATCCGCGCCGGGACAAGAAACTATGGCTACACCTTC. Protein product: CASIRAGTRNYGYTF.

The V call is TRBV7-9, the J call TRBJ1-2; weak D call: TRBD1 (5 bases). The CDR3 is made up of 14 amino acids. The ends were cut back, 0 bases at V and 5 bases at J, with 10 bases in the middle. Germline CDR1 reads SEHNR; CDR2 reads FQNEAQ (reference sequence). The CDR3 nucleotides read TGTGCCAGCAGCTTAGCAGGGGAGGCATATGGCTACACCTTC. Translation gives CASSLAGEAYGYTF.